These 8 T cell receptor beta chains were sequenced from one sample in a study of T cells in Graves' hyperthyroidism and ophthalmopathy. The source material, RNA transcripts, was used to amplify TCR beta CDR3 regions. The TCR CDR3 first-round RT-PCR relied on the HTBI primer set. TCRdb redid the calling of the multiplex PCR reads with MiXCR, one entry per CDR3 protein. The sample lists roughly 580,000 distinct CDR3 sequences, roughly 14% occurring once. The sample consisted of blood. These receptors came from a woman aged 25 to 45 with Graves' hyperthyroidism that later progressed to Graves' ophthalmopathy.

This clonotype came up many times. V usage is TRBV7-2 and J usage is TRBJ2-1, with 7 bases lining up with TRBD1. Germline values: CDR1 SGHTA, CDR2 FQGNSA. This CDR3 spans 14 amino acids. V gave up 1 base and J gave up 9 bases; unmatched junction bases: 6. This CDR3 is CASSLDGTVGEQFF. CDR3 DNA: TGTGCCAGCAGCTTAGATGGGACAGTTGGTGAGCAGTTCTTC.

V and J are TRBV7-2 and TRBJ2-2; TRBD2 matches at 10 bases. V was pared by 2 bases and J by 6 bases, with 3 bases of the junction left unmatched. The CDR3 extends over 15 amino acids. CDR1 is SGHTA, CDR2 FQGNSA, per germline. The CDR3 region has the DNA TGTGCCAGCAGCTTACGAGCGGGAGGGCCCGGGGAGCTGTTTTTT. Protein sequence: CASSLRAGGPGELFF.

This clonotype was counted at least ten times. The chain employs TRBV12-3 or TRBV12-4 and TRBJ2-1; TRBD2 might be the D (5 bases). The CDR3 is made up of 15 amino acids. Between the trimmed V and J ends, which lost 8 bases and 4 bases, there was a span of 18 bases. The CDR3 DNA reads TGTGCCAGCGGAAATACAGCTTCGGGGTACAATGAGCAGTTCTTC. Translated, it gives CASGNTASGYNEQFF.

This clonotype came up many times. The chain uses TRBV7-9 and TRBJ1-5; a weak D match, TRBD1 (6 bases). This CDR3 is built from 15 residues. V lost 2 bases, J lost 2 bases, and 10 bases lay in between. Germline V lookup: CDR1 SEHNR, CDR2 FQNEAQ (reference sequence). The CDR3: CASSLTSGGNQPQHF. CDR3 DNA: TGTGCCAGCAGCTTAACCTCAGGGGGCAATCAGCCCCAGCATTTT.

This clonotype was recorded many times. The chain carries TRBV30 and TRBJ2-2; D not resolved. With 6 bases removed from V and 4 bases from J, the gap between germline ends came to 12 bases. This CDR3 has 13 residues. Germline CDR1 is GTSNPN and CDR2 is SVGIG (reference sequence). The CDR3 region is CACLYEGTGELFF. The CDR3 DNA is TGTGCCTGCCTCTACGAAGGCACCGGGGAGCTGTTTTTT. The entire variable domain, with the rest obtained from reference TRBV30 and TRBJ2-2, is as follows: SQTIHQWPATLVQPVGSPLSLECTVEGTSNPNLYWYRQAAGRGLQLLFYSVGIGQISSEVPQNLSASRPQDRQFILSSKKLLLSDSGFYLCACLYEGTGELFFGEGSRLTVL.

This clonotype was counted between two and nine times. The rearrangement links TRBV18 to TRBJ2-7, with D possibly matching TRBD2 (6 bases). Looked up from germline, CDR1 is KGHSH and CDR2 is LQKENI. V lost 3 bases and J lost 0, with 15 bases in between. This CDR3 is built from 16 residues. The CDR3 region is CASSPGEAAFSYEQYF. The CDR3 DNA is TGTGCCAGCTCACCGGGGGAGGCGGCATTCTCCTACGAGCAGTACTTC.

This clonotype came up many times. The rearrangement joins TRBV19 to TRBJ2-5, with 15 bases matching TRBD2. CDR1 is LNHDA and CDR2 is SQIVND in the germline V gene (reference sequence). The CDR3 covers 18 residues. J was trimmed by 5 bases and V by 5 bases; bases with no gene match: 12. CDR3 coding DNA: TGTGCCAGTAGTTCCCCAAGCGGGACTAGCGGGAGGAAGGAGACCCAGTACTTC. It yields the protein CASSSPSGTSGRKETQYF.

There are a few counts of this clonotype. A read error may be the cause here, since a much bigger clone is one base away. The chain uses TRBV2 and TRBJ2-7, with a possible D match to TRBD2 (6 bases). In germline, CDR1 is SNHLY, CDR2 FYNNEI. The CDR3 contains 15 residues. In nucleotides, the CDR3 is TGTGCCAGCATCGATCCCGGGACTCTCTCCTACGTGCAGTACTTC. Translated: CASIDPGTLSYVQYF. Complete variable domain (other parts from reference TRBV2 and TRBJ2-7): EPEVTQTPSHQVTQMGQEVILRCVPISNHLYFYWYRQILGQKVEFLVSFYNNEISEKSEIFDDQFSVERPDGSNFTLKIRSTKLEDSAMYFCASIDPGTLSYVQYFGPGTRLTVT.